This is a list of T cell receptor beta chains from one sample in a study of regulatory T cells in long-lasting Graves disease. TCRdb redid the calling of the multiplex PCR reads with MiXCR, one entry per CDR3 protein. Of 400,000 to 500,000 distinct CDR3 sequences in the sample, about 22% were seen once. The source material was peripheral blood mononuclear cells (PBMCs), sampled when the disease was refractory, from a patient treated with antithyroid drugs. The receptors originated from a female donor with Graves disease. CDR3s include the opening cysteine and the closing phenylalanine or tryptophan. D genes are given only for firm matches. The size entry is marked missing in some rows and otherwise reads once, few, many or a size class.

>.|TRBV28|few|TRBJ1-3
CASSLDGFSGNTIYF
TGTGCCAGCAGTTTAGACGGATTCTCTGGAAACACCATATATTTT
>.|TRBV19|few|TRBJ1-5
CASSISGRNQPQHF
TGTGCCAGTAGTATATCGGGCCGCAATCAGCCCCAGCATTTT
>.|TRBV5-4|few|TRBJ2-5
CASSPGGTGTAQETQYF
TGTGCCAGCAGCCCAGGCGGGACCGGGACAGCCCAAGAGACCCAGTACTTC
>.|TRBV4-1|.|TRBJ2-7
CASSQLPSSYEQYF
TGCGCCAGCAGCCAATTACCGAGCTCCTACGAGCAGTACTTC
>TRBD1|TRBV2|many|TRBJ1-1
CASSAQGANTEAFF
TGTGCCAGCAGTGCACAGGGGGCGAACACTGAAGCTTTCTTT
>TRBD1|TRBV28|.|TRBJ2-1
CASSSFGTGLSNEQFF
TGTGCCAGCAGTTCGTTCGGGACAGGGTTATCTAATGAGCAGTTCTTC
>.|TRBV24-1|.|TRBJ2-2
CATSDENTGELFF
TGTGCCACCAGTGATGAAAACACCGGGGAGCTGTTTTTT
>.|TRBV3-1|.|TRBJ1-1
CGSSLTRGNEAFF
TGTGGCAGCAGCCTAACCAGGGGTAATGAAGCTTTCTTT
>.|TRBV29-1|few|TRBJ2-5
CSVEDPAETQYF
TGCAGCGTTGAAGACCCAGCAGAGACCCAGTACTTC
>.|TRBV15|.|TRBJ2-2
CATSREREWATGELFF
TGTGCCACCAGCAGAGAGAGGGAGTGGGCCACCGGGGAGCTGTTTTTT
>TRBD1|TRBV28|few|TRBJ1-3
CASSPWTGGAMGPGNTIYF
TGTGCCAGCAGTCCCTGGACAGGGGGCGCGATGGGGCCTGGAAACACCATATATTTT
>.|TRBV5-5|.|TRBJ1-2
CAISLGPSPMSQWIPNYGYTF
TGTGCCATCAGCTTGGGACCGAGCCCGATGTCCCAGTGGATCCCTAACTATGGCTACACCTTC
>TRBD1|TRBV19|many|TRBJ1-2
CASRDRDRAYGYTF
TGTGCCAGTAGGGACCGGGACAGGGCTTATGGCTACACCTTC
>TRBD2|TRBV7-2|many|TRBJ2-7
CASSLRLAGESEQYF
TGTGCCAGCAGCTTGAGGTTAGCGGGAGAAAGCGAGCAGTACTTC
>.|TRBV2|.|TRBJ2-3
CASSTVSGWSADTQYF
TGTGCCAGCAGCACCGTGAGCGGGTGGAGCGCAGATACGCAGTATTTT
>TRBD1|TRBV4-2|.|TRBJ1-2
CASSQEGGQGDYGYTF
TGTGCCAGCAGCCAAGAAGGAGGGCAGGGGGACTATGGCTACACCTTC
>.|TRBV7-2|.|TRBJ2-7
CASSRGSGPYEQYF
TGTGCCAGCAGCCGGGGTAGCGGCCCCTACGAGCAGTACTTC
>.|TRBV20-1|.|TRBJ2-7
CSATRDGYTYEQYF
TGCAGTGCCACCCGGGACGGCTACACCTACGAGCAGTACTTC
>.|TRBV19|few|TRBJ1-4
CASSRTGSINEKLFF
TGTGCCAGTAGCAGAACAGGGTCGATTAATGAAAAACTGTTTTTT
>TRBD2|TRBV7-2|many|TRBJ2-2
CASSQLAGFTGELFF
TGTGCCAGCAGCCAACTAGCGGGGTTCACCGGGGAGCTGTTTTTT
>.|TRBV30|many|TRBJ1-4
CAWSGGLYGGEKLFF
TGTGCCTGGAGCGGGGGACTGTATGGTGGTGAAAAACTGTTTTTT
>.|TRBV20-1|.|TRBJ2-2
CSANPGESNTGELFF
TGCAGTGCTAACCCCGGGGAGTCGAACACCGGGGAGCTGTTTTTT
>TRBD2|TRBV7-9|.|TRBJ2-7
CASSLAVGTSQKRSYEQYF
TGTGCCAGCAGCTTAGCGGTTGGGACTAGCCAAAAGCGCTCCTACGAGCAGTACTTC
>TRBD1|TRBV28|many|TRBJ2-2
CASSLTGYTGELFF
TGTGCCAGCAGTTTGACAGGGTACACCGGGGAGCTGTTTTTT
>.|TRBV27|many|TRBJ1-2
CASSSLQTVGYTF
TGTGCCAGCAGTTCGCTACAGACTGTTGGCTACACCTTC
>.|TRBV7-2|few|TRBJ1-1
CASSLVTVNTEAFF
TGTGCCAGCAGCTTAGTAACAGTCAACACTGAAGCTTTCTTT
>.|TRBV12-3/TRBV12-4|many|TRBJ1-5
CASSSNRQPQHF
TGTGCCAGCAGTTCAAATCGTCAGCCCCAGCATTTT
>TRBD2|TRBV2|many|TRBJ2-5
CASSVSETSGAFKQETQYF
TGTGCCAGCAGTGTGTCGGAAACTAGCGGTGCCTTTAAACAAGAGACCCAGTACTTC
>.|TRBV7-9|.|TRBJ1-1
CASSLNGGYRNTEAFF
TGTGCCAGCAGCTTAAATGGGGGTTATCGGAACACTGAAGCTTTCTTT
>.|TRBV28|many|TRBJ1-4
CASRRPSPLEKLFF
TGTGCCAGCAGGAGACCTTCGCCCTTAGAAAAACTGTTTTTT
>.|TRBV27|.|TRBJ1-5
CASSPGTADSNQPQHF
TGTGCCAGCTCACCAGGGACGGCGGATAGCAATCAGCCCCAGCATTTT
>.|TRBV28|few|TRBJ1-2
CASSFRGAAYGYTF
TGTGCCAGCAGTTTTAGAGGGGCGGCCTATGGCTACACCTTC
>.|TRBV19|.|TRBJ1-2
CASSIGAANYGYTF
TGTGCCAGTAGTATAGGGGCAGCTAACTATGGCTACACCTTC
>.|TRBV9|few|TRBJ2-7
CASSRGGSGTYEQYF
TGTGCTTCCTCGAGGGGGGGGAGTGGTACCTACGAGCAGTACTTC
>.|TRBV28|few|TRBJ2-5
CASSLRQGHQETQYF
TGTGCCAGCAGTTTACGGCAGGGGCACCAAGAGACCCAGTACTTC
>.|TRBV19|.|TRBJ1-2
CASSPILLGTNYGYTF
TGTGCCAGTAGTCCTATACTTCTCGGGACTAACTATGGCTACACCTTC
>.|TRBV3-1|.|TRBJ1-1
CASSQGSTPNTEAFF
TGTGCCAGCAGCCAAGGGAGTACCCCGAACACTGAAGCTTTCTTT
>TRBD2|TRBV7-9|few|TRBJ2-7
CASSLATGGGLSYEQYF
TGTGCCAGCAGCTTAGCCACCGGCGGGGGGCTATCCTACGAGCAGTACTTC
>.|TRBV28|many|TRBJ2-7
CASSFFSRGKRDEQYF
TGTGCCAGCAGCTTCTTCAGCCGAGGGAAGAGGGACGAGCAGTACTTC
>TRBD2|TRBV7-9|.|TRBJ2-2
CASSSRTSGATGELFF
TGTGCCAGCAGCTCGCGGACTAGCGGGGCCACCGGGGAGCTGTTTTTT
>TRBD2|TRBV5-5|.|TRBJ2-2
CASSPGTSQAGELFF
TGTGCCAGCAGCCCGGGGACTAGCCAGGCCGGGGAGCTGTTTTTT
>TRBD1|TRBV27|many|TRBJ1-6
CASFPRWGQYNSPLHF
TGTGCCAGCTTTCCCCGTTGGGGACAGTATAATTCACCCCTCCACTTT
>.|TRBV19|many|TRBJ2-7
CASSMGPAAYEQYF
TGTGCCAGTAGTATGGGACCCGCGGCCTACGAGCAGTACTTC
>.|TRBV9|few|TRBJ2-2
CASSVYLFGQTNTGELFF
TGTGCCAGCAGCGTTTATCTATTCGGACAAACGAACACCGGGGAGCTGTTTTTT
>TRBD1|TRBV12-3/TRBV12-4|few|TRBJ1-6
CASIDRGNSPLHF
TGTGCCAGCATCGACAGGGGAAATTCACCCCTCCACTTT
>TRBD1|TRBV30|.|TRBJ2-3
CAWSPFGQGNTDTQYF
TGTGCCTGGAGTCCATTCGGACAGGGGAACACAGATACGCAGTATTTT
>TRBD1|TRBV7-9|once|TRBJ2-6
CASSLSGQERSGANVLTF
TGTGCCAGCAGCCTCTCGGGACAGGAACGCTCTGGGGCCAACGTCCTGACTTTC